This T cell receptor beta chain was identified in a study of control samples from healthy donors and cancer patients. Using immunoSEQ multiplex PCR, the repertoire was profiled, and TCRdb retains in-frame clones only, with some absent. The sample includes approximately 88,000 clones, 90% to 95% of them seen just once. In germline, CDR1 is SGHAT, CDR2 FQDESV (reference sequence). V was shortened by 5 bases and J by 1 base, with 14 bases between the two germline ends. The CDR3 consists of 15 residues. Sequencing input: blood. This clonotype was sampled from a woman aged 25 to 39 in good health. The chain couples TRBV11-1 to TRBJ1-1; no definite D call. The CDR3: CASSQPSSGNTEAFF. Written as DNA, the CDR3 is TGTGCCAGCAGCCAGCCCTCGTCTGGGAACACTGAAGCTTTCTTT.